A single TCR beta chain is shown here with its context. V trimming: 5 bases; J trimming: 4 bases; junction bases outside the gene matches: 4. The CDR3 is 14 amino acids. Germline CDR1 SEHNR, CDR2 FQNEAQ (reference sequence). These data originate in a study of control samples from healthy donors and cancer patients. Here immunoSEQ multiplex PCR was the method, and the copy in TCRdb shows in-frame clones only, minus some. The sample holds under 200,000 clones, around 96% seen once. This chain uses TRBV7-9 with TRBJ1-3; the match to TRBD1 covers 8 bases. The receptor's source is a woman aged 40 to 55 in good health. Specimen: blood. The CDR3 coding sequence is TGTGCCAGCAGCCCTAGGGACAGGGGAAACACCATATATTTT. This codes for CASSPRDRGNTIYF.